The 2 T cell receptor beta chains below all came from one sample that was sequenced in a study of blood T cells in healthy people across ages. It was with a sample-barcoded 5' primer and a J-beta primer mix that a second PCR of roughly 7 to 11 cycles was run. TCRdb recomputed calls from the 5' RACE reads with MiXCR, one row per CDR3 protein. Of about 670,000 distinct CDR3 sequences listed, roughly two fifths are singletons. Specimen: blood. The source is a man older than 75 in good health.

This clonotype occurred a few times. The CDR3, as DNA: TGCAGTGCCGTCCCCCACGGGACAGGGGAGAATCAGCCCCAGCATTTT. Its translation is CSAVPHGTGENQPQHF. The J gene is TRBJ1-5, the V gene TRBV20-1, with 10 bases identical to TRBD1. The CDR3 contains 16 residues. Germline V gives CDR1 DFQATT, CDR2 SNEGSKA (reference sequence). Trimming at V came to 6 bases and at J to 4 bases, leaving 12 bases not matched to a gene.

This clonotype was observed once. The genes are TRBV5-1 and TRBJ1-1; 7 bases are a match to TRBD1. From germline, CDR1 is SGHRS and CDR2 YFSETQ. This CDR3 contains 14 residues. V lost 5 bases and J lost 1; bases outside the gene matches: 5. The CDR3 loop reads CASRGGEWNTEAFF. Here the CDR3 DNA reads TGCGCCAGCAGAGGGGGCGAATGGAACACTGAAGCTTTCTTT. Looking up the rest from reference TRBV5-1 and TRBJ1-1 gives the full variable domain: KAGVTQTPRYLIKTRGQQVTLSCSPISGHRSVSWYQQTPGQGLQFLFEYFSETQRNKGNFPGRFSGRQFSNSRSEMNVSTLELGDSALYLCASRGGEWNTEAFFGQGTRLTVV.